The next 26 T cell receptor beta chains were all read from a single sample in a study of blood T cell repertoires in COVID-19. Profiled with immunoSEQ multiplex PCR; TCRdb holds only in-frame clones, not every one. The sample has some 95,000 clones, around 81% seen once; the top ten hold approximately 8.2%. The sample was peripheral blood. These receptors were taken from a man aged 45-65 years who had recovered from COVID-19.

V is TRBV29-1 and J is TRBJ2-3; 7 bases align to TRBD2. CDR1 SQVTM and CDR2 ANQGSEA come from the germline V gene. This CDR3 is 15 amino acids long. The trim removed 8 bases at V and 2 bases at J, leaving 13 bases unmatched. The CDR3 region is CSTKGGRRDTDTQYF. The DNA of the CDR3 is TGCAGCACCAAGGGAGGGAGGAGGGACACAGATACGCAGTATTTT.

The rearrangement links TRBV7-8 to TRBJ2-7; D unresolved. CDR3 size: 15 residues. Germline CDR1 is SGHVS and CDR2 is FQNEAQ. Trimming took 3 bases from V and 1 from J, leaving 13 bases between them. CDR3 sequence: CASSFLGVQSYEQYF. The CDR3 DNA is TGTGCCAGCAGCTTCTTAGGTGTACAGTCCTACGAGCAGTACTTC.

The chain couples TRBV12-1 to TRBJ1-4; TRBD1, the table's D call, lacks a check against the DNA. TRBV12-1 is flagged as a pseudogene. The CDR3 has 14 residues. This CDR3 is CASSFAAANEKLFF. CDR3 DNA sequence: TGTGCCAGCAGCTTTGCGGCCGCTAATGAAAAACTGTTTTTT.

This CDR3 is CASSGTGGPLSEQYF. In DNA form, the CDR3 reads TGTGCCAGCAGCGGAACCGGAGGGCCTCTCTCCGAGCAGTACTTC. This chain links TRBV5-6 with TRBJ2-7, with a possible D match to TRBD2 (6 bases). Trimming removed 4 bases from V and 6 bases from J, with 20 bases in between. CDR3 size: 15 residues. Germline values: CDR1 SGHDT, CDR2 YYEEEE.

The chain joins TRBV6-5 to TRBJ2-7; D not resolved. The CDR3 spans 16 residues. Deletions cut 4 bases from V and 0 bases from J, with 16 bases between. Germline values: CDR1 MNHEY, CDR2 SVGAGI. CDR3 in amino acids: CASSSATAFSSYEQYF. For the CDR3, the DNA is TGTGCCAGCAGTTCAGCTACAGCATTTTCCTCCTACGAGCAGTACTTC.

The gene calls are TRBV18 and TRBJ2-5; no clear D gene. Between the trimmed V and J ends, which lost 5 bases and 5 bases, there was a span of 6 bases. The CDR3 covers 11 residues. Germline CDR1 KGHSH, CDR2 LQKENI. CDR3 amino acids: CASSSVETQYF. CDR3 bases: TGTGCCAGCTCATCGGTGGAGACCCAGTACTTC. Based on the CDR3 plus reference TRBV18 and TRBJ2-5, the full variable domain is NAGVMQNPRHLVRRRGQEARLRCSPMKGHSHVYWYRQLPEEGLKFMVYLQKENIIDESGMPKERFSAEFPKEGPSILRIQQVVRGDSAAYFCASSSVETQYFGPGTRLLVL.

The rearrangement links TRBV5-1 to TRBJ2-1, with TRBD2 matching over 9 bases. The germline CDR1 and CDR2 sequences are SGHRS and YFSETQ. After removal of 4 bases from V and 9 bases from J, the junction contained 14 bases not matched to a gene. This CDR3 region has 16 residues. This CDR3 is CASSPSSGRLGFEQFF. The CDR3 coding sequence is TGCGCCAGCAGCCCTAGTAGCGGGAGACTAGGGTTTGAGCAGTTCTTC.

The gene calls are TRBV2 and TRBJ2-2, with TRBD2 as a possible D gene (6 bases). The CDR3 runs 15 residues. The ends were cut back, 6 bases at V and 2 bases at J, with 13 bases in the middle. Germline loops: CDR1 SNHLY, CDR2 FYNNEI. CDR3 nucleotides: TGTGCCAGCAGATCCAGTAGCGGTAACACCGGGGAGCTGTTTTTT. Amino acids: CASRSSSGNTGELFF.

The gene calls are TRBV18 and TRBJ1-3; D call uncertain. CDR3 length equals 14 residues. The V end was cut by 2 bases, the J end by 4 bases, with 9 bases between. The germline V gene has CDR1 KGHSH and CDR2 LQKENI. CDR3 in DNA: TGTGCCAGCTCACCAACGGGTATCGGAAACACCATATATTTT. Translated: CASSPTGIGNTIYF. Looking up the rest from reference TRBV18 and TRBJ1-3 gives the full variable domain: NAGVMQNPRHLVRRRGQEARLRCSPMKGHSHVYWYRQLPEEGLKFMVYLQKENIIDESGMPKERFSAEFPKEGPSILRIQQVVRGDSAAYFCASSPTGIGNTIYFGEGSWLTVV.

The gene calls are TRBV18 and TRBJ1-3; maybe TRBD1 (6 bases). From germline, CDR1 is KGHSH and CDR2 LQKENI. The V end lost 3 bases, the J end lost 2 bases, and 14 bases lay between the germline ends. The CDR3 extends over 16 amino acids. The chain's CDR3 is CASSPPSGATGNTIYF. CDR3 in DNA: TGTGCCAGCTCACCGCCATCAGGGGCCACTGGAAACACCATATATTTT.

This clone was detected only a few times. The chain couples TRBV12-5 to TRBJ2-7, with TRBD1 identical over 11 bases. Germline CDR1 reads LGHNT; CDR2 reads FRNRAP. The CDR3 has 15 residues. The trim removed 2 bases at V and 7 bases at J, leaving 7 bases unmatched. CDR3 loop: CASGLPRTGGGEQYF. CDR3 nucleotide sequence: TGTGCTAGTGGTTTGCCGCGGACAGGGGGCGGGGAGCAGTACTTC.

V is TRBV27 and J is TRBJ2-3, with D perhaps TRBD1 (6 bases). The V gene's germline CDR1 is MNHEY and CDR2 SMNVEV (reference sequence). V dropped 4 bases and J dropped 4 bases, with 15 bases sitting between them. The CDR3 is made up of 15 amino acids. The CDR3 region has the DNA TGTGCCAGCAGTTACTCTAATAACAGGGCAGATACGCAGTATTTT. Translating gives CASSYSNNRADTQYF.

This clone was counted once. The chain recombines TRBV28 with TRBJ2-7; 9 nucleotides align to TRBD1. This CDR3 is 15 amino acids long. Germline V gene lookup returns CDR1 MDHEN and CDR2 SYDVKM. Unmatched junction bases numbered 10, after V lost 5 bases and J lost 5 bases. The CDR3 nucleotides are TGTGCCAGCAGTGGGGGGGGGACAGGGCTCAACGAGCAGTACTTC. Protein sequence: CASSGGGTGLNEQYF.

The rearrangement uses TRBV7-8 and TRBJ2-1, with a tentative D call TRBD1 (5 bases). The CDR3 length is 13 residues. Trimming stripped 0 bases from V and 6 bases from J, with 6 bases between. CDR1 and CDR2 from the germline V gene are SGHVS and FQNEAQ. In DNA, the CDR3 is TGTGCCAGCAGCTTAGCAGGGGCCAATGAGCAGTTCTTC. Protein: CASSLAGANEQFF.

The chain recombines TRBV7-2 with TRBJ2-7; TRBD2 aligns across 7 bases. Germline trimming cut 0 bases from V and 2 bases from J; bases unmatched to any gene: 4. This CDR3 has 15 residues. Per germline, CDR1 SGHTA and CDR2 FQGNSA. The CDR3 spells CASSLAASGAYEQYF. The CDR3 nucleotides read TGTGCCAGCAGCTTAGCTGCTAGCGGTGCCTACGAGCAGTACTTC.

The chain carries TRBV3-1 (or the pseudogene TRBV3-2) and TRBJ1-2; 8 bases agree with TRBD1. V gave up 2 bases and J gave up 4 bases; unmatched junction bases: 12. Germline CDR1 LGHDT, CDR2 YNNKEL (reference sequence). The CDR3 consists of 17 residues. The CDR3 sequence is CASSQRTGSTSGYGYTF. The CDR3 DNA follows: TGTGCCAGCAGCCAAAGGACAGGGTCGACCTCCGGCTATGGCTACACCTTC.

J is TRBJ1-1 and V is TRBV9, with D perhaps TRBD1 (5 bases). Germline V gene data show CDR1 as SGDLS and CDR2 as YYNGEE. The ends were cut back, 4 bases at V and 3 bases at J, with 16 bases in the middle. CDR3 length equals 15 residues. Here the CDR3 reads CASSPRDGGDTEAFF. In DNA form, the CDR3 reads TGTGCCAGCAGCCCAAGGGACGGAGGGGACACTGAAGCTTTCTTT.

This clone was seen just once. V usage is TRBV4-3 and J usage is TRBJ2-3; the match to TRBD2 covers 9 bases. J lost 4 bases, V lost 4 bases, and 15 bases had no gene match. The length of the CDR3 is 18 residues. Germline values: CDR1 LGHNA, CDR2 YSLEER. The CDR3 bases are TGCGCCAGCAGCCTAAGAGGTAACAGCGGGGGGAGAGCAGATACGCAGTATTTT. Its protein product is CASSLRGNSGGRADTQYF.

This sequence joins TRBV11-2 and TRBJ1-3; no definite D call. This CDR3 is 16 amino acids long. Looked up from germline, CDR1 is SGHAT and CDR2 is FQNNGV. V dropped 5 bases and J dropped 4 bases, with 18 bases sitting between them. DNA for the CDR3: TGTGCCAGCAGCCCGGGAAACGGCCCGGTAGGAAACACCATATATTTT. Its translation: CASSPGNGPVGNTIYF. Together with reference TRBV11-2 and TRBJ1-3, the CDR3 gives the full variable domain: EAGVAQSPRYKIIEKRQSVAFWCNPISGHATLYWYQQILGQGPKLLIQFQNNGVVDDSQLPKDRFSAERLKGVDSTLKIQPAKLEDSAVYLCASSPGNGPVGNTIYFGEGSWLTVV.

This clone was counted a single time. The CDR3 bases are TGTGCCAGCAGCCGGGGGGGGTTTGAGCAGTTCTTC. The encoded protein is CASSRGGFEQFF. J is TRBJ2-1 and V is TRBV27; 8 nucleotides align to TRBD2. CDR3 size: 12 residues. V was clipped by 6 bases and J by 9 bases; unmatched bases: 4. Germline V gene sequence: CDR1 MNHEY, CDR2 SMNVEV (reference sequence).

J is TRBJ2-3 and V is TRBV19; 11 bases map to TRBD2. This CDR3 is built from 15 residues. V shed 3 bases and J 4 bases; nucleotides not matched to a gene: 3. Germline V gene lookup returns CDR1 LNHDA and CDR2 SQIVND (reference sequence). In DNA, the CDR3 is TGTGCCAGTAGTATGACTAGCGGGGCCCCAGATACGCAGTATTTT. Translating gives CASSMTSGAPDTQYF.

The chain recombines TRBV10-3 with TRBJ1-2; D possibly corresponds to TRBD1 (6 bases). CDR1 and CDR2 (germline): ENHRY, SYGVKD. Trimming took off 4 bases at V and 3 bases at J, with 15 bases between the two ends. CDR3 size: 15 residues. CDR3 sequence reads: CAISGAGDTDYGYTF. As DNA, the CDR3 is TGTGCCATCAGTGGAGCAGGGGACACGGACTATGGCTACACCTTC.

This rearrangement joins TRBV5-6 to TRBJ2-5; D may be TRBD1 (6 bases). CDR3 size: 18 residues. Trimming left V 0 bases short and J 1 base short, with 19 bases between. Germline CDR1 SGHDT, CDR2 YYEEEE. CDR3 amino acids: CASSLGPSGQNLQETQYF. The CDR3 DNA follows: TGTGCCAGCAGCTTGGGACCTTCTGGACAGAACCTCCAAGAGACCCAGTACTTC.

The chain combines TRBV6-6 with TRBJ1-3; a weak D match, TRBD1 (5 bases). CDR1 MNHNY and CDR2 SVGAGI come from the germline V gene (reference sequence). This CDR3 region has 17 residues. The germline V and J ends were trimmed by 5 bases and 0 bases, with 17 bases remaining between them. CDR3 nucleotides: TGTGCCAGCAGTCCTACGGAGGGGTTACACTCTGGAAACACCATATATTTT. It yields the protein CASSPTEGLHSGNTIYF.

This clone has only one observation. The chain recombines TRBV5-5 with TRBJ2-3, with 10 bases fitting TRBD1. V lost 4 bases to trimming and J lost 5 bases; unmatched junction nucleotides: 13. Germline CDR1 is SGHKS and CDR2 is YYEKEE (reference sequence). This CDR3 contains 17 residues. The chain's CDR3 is CASSERGDRGAGDTQYF. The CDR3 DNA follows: TGTGCCAGCAGCGAACGGGGGGACAGGGGAGCCGGAGATACGCAGTATTTT.

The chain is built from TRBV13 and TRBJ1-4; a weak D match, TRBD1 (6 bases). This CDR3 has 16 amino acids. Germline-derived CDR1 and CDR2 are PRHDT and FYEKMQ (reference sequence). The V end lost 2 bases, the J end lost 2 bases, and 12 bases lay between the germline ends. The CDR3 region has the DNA TGTGCCAGCAGCTTAACGGGGGGCACGACTAATGAAAAACTGTTTTTT. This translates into CASSLTGGTTNEKLFF.